Listed below are T cell receptor beta chains from one sample, sequenced in a study of neoadjuvant nivolumab and ipilimumab in lung cancer. Assay: immunoSEQ multiplex PCR; the TCRdb copy retains only in-frame clones and omits some. The data contain over 20,000 clones, around 86% of them singletons. The sample in question was tumor tissue, obtained after neoadjuvant nivolumab, alone or with ipilimumab, at or shortly before surgery. The receptors originated from an adult with non-small cell lung cancer. CDR3s include the opening cysteine and the closing phenylalanine or tryptophan.

14	TRBV30	TRBJ2-3	CAWVMNRGTDTQYF
14	TRBV7-8	TRBJ2-7	CASSWDRASYEQYF
14	TRBV11-3	TRBJ2-3	CASSDRTGPDTQYF
14	TRBV2	TRBJ2-5	CASSEGLLQETQYF
15	TRBV5-5	TRBJ1-1	CASSLVQGGDTEAFF
14	TRBV18	TRBJ2-3	CASSQREGTDTQYF
13	TRBV7-9	TRBJ2-7	CASSLDPFYEQYF
13	TRBV7-8	TRBJ1-1	CASRFRHNTEAFF
11	TRBV2	TRBJ1-2	CASSARVGYTF
14	TRBV6-6	TRBJ1-2	CASSYSTGNYGYTF
11	TRBV18	TRBJ1-2	CASLGLDGYTF
16	TRBV30	TRBJ1-1	CAWSVFSGQGNTEAFF
13	TRBV9	TRBJ1-1	CASSIRQNTEAFF
13	TRBV5-1	TRBJ1-1	CASSDSSYSDGFF
15	TRBV27	TRBJ2-2	CASRSPGLSPRELFF
15	TRBV7-3	TRBJ1-1	CASSLLGQAGTEAFF
15	TRBV15	TRBJ1-1	CATSRDIGLTTEAFF